A single sample is the source of the 28 T cell receptor beta chains below, sequenced in a study of T cell repertoires in cytomegalovirus infection. TCRdb reprocessed the reads via MiXCR and lists one record per CDR3 protein. The data contain around 440,000 distinct CDR3 sequences, 11% of them seen just once; the ten biggest clones take up about a tenth. Sequenced material: PBMCs. Receptor source: a human donor in good health (CMV status not recorded). Some clones in this sample may be carry-over from other donors' samples.

The chain uses TRBV6-5 and TRBJ1-2; 9 bases are shared with TRBD1. Per germline, CDR1 MNHEY and CDR2 SVGAGI. The CDR3 contains 13 residues. The V and J ends lost 0 bases and 7 bases, in that order; junction bases with no gene match: 0. CDR3 coding DNA: TGTGCCAGCAGTTACTCGACAGGGGGTGGCTACACCTTC. Amino acid sequence: CASSYSTGGGYTF.

This clonotype was seen at least ten times. This chain links TRBV2 with TRBJ1-5; weak D call: TRBD1 (5 bases). Germline CDR1 reads SNHLY; CDR2 reads FYNNEI. V gave up 6 bases and J gave up 7 bases, with 13 bases separating them. CDR3 length: 13 residues. The CDR3 spells CASSSAGRQPQHF. Written as DNA, the CDR3 is TGTGCCAGCAGCTCCGCAGGGAGGCAGCCCCAGCATTTT.

This clonotype was recorded at least ten times. The CDR3 bases are TGTGCCAGCAGTTGGTTCAGGCAAGAGACCCAGTACTTC. This codes for CASSWFRQETQYF. The chain links TRBV12-3 or TRBV12-4 to TRBJ2-5; D not certain. V shed 4 bases and J shed 2 bases, with 8 bases lying between them. The CDR3 sequence is 13 residues long.

The table lists this clonotype with many counts. The V and J genes are TRBV12-3 or TRBV12-4 and TRBJ2-1; the match to TRBD1 covers 7 bases. This CDR3 comprises 14 residues. Trimming at V came to 4 bases and at J to 7 bases, leaving 7 bases not matched to a gene. The CDR3 DNA reads TGTGCCAGCAGTTCCCAAGGACAGGTTAATGAGCAGTTCTTC. Translation: CASSSQGQVNEQFF.

In its sample, this clonotype was seen many times. The chain combines TRBV7-2 with TRBJ1-2, with TRBD1 matching 7 bases. J gave up 1 base and V 0 bases, and 2 bases lay outside the gene matches. CDR3 length: 15 amino acids. In germline, CDR1 is SGHTA, CDR2 FQGNSA. The CDR3: CASSLAGGSNYGYTF. Here the CDR3 DNA reads TGTGCCAGCAGCTTAGCAGGGGGCAGTAACTATGGCTACACCTTC.

This clonotype was counted a few times. The chain is built from TRBV3-1 and TRBJ1-2; no reliable D call. V shed 5 bases and J shed 1 base, with 11 bases lying between them. CDR3 length: 14 amino acids. Germline CDR1 and CDR2: LGHDT and YNNKEL (reference sequence). The CDR3, as DNA: TGTGCCAGCAGCAGGACCCCTAGTAACTATGGCTACACCTTC. It is translated as CASSRTPSNYGYTF.

This clonotype was found a few times. The rearrangement links TRBV19 to TRBJ2-7; TRBD2 matches at 7 bases. The V gene's germline CDR1 is LNHDA and CDR2 SQIVND (reference sequence). The CDR3 is 13 amino acids. V shed 9 bases, J shed 2 bases, and the junction held 7 bases outside the gene matches. The CDR3 sequence is CASQEGTTYEQYF. CDR3 DNA: TGTGCCAGCCAAGAAGGGACTACCTACGAGCAGTACTTC.

The CDR3: CASSFGQTNQPQHF. CDR3 DNA sequence: TGTGCCAGCAGCTTCGGACAGACAAATCAGCCCCAGCATTTT. V gene TRBV3-1 combines with J gene TRBJ1-5, with D possibly TRBD1 on 6 matching bases. The germline gives CDR1 LGHDT, CDR2 YNNKEL (reference sequence). The ends were cut back, 5 bases at V and 4 bases at J, with 12 bases in the middle. There are 14 residues in the CDR3.

This clonotype was counted many times. The chain links TRBV7-8 to TRBJ2-3; TRBD2 agrees at 8 bases. Germline V gene sequence: CDR1 SGHVS, CDR2 FQNEAQ. V gave up 4 bases and J gave up 0 bases; unmatched junction bases: 9. The CDR3 spans 17 residues. The CDR3 sequence is CASSSGGGSTSTDTQYF. CDR3 in DNA: TGTGCCAGCAGCTCTGGCGGGGGGTCGACTAGCACAGATACGCAGTATTTT.

This clonotype was detected a few times. J is TRBJ2-7 and V is TRBV20-1; 13 positions agree with TRBD2. The CDR3 extends over 14 amino acids. The germline V gene has CDR1 DFQATT and CDR2 SNEGSKA (reference sequence). V shed 5 bases and J 6 bases; nucleotides not matched to a gene: 7. The CDR3 nucleotides read TGCAGTGCTCTCCGGACTAGCGGGAGCGGCGAGCAGTACTTC. Translated, it gives CSALRTSGSGEQYF.

The V gene is TRBV2, the J gene TRBJ2-2; 8 bases map to TRBD2. This CDR3 contains 14 residues. CDR1 SNHLY and CDR2 FYNNEI come from the germline V gene. Trimming took 7 bases from V and 7 from J; bases not matched to a gene: 8. CDR3 region: CASNTAGGVGELFF. CDR3 nucleotide sequence: TGTGCCAGCAATACGGCGGGAGGCGTCGGGGAGCTGTTTTTT. The variable domain in full, with the rest retrieved from reference TRBV2 and TRBJ2-2, is EPEVTQTPSHQVTQMGQEVILRCVPISNHLYFYWYRQILGQKVEFLVSFYNNEISEKSEIFDDQFSVERPDGSNFTLKIRSTKLEDSAMYFCASNTAGGVGELFFGEGSRLTVL.

This clonotype was counted ten times or more. This chain links TRBV6-1 with TRBJ2-3; TRBD1 matches 8 bases. This CDR3 has 14 residues. CDR1 and CDR2 from the germline V gene are MNHNS and SASEGT. V dropped 6 bases and J dropped 4; count of bases not matched to a gene: 6. The CDR3 sequence is CASSRGQGADTQYF. For the CDR3, the DNA is TGTGCCAGCAGCCGCGGACAGGGAGCAGATACGCAGTATTTT.

This clonotype turned up a few times. The V call is TRBV20-1, the J call TRBJ1-1; D is unclear. V was pared by 2 bases and J by 3 bases, with 7 bases between. CDR3 length equals 12 residues. From germline, CDR1 is DFQATT and CDR2 SNEGSKA (reference sequence). The CDR3 nucleotides are TGCAGTGCTAGACTCCGGTACACTGAAGCTTTCTTT. This sequence encodes CSARLRYTEAFF.

This clonotype was detected many times. The rearrangement joins TRBV11-2 to TRBJ1-5; no clear D. Deletions cut 0 bases from V and 1 base from J, with 7 bases between. This CDR3 has 15 amino acids. CDR1 and CDR2 (germline): SGHAT, FQNNGV. CDR3 sequence: CASSLESASNQPQHF. In nucleotides, the CDR3 is TGTGCCAGCAGCTTAGAATCGGCCAGCAATCAGCCCCAGCATTTT.

This clonotype was seen a few times. The chain combines TRBV12-3 or TRBV12-4 with TRBJ2-7; possibly TRBD1 or TRBD2 for D (5 bases each). This CDR3 has 12 residues. Between the trimmed V and J ends, which lost 3 bases and 6 bases, there was a span of 9 bases. The CDR3 spells CASSLGVPEQYF. The CDR3 coding sequence is TGTGCCAGCAGTTTGGGGGTGCCCGAGCAGTACTTC.

The sample holds many counts of this clonotype. V is TRBV7-3 and J is TRBJ2-2; D is ambiguous. The CDR3 extends over 14 amino acids. V lost 4 bases, J lost 3 bases, and 9 bases lay in between. CDR1 is SGHTA, CDR2 FQGTGA, per germline. This chain's CDR3 is CASSSPDDTGELFF. The CDR3 DNA is TGTGCCAGCAGCTCACCAGACGACACCGGGGAGCTGTTTTTT.

V gene TRBV20-1 combines with J gene TRBJ2-1, with D maybe TRBD2 (6 bases). Germline CDR1 and CDR2: DFQATT and SNEGSKA (reference sequence). This CDR3 spans 14 amino acids. V was clipped by 6 bases and J by 9 bases, with 21 bases between them. The chain's CDR3 is CSAGDSRLGGEQFF. For the CDR3, the DNA is TGCAGTGCGGGTGACAGTCGCCTGGGGGGTGAGCAGTTCTTC.

This clonotype has only a few counts. V usage is TRBV29-1 and J usage is TRBJ2-5; D is uncertain. The length of the CDR3 is 15 residues. Germline CDR1 reads SQVTM; CDR2 reads ANQGSEA. V lost 5 bases and J 0 bases, leaving 16 bases between the germline ends. The CDR3 sequence is CSVQTDGSYQETQYF. CDR3 sequence (DNA): TGCAGCGTTCAAACGGACGGGTCGTACCAAGAGACCCAGTACTTC.

Many counts were recorded for this clonotype. V gene TRBV7-2 combines with J gene TRBJ2-7, with TRBD1 matching over 9 bases. After removal of 4 bases from V and 1 base from J, the junction contained 11 bases not matched to a gene. Germline V gene sequence: CDR1 SGHTA, CDR2 FQGNSA. The CDR3 contains 17 residues. Here the CDR3 reads CASSSSTGGGQSYEQYF. The CDR3 DNA follows: TGTGCCAGCAGCTCGAGTACAGGGGGCGGACAATCCTACGAGCAGTACTTC.

This clonotype came up many times. The rearrangement uses TRBV12-3 or TRBV12-4 and TRBJ2-3; 7 bases line up with TRBD1. This CDR3 is 13 amino acids long. The J segment lost 2 bases and the V segment lost 10 bases, leaving 6 bases of the junction unmatched. The DNA of the CDR3 is TGTGCCACTACGGGACAGCTCACAGATACGCAGTATTTT. It encodes CATTGQLTDTQYF.

The chain combines TRBV3-1 with TRBJ1-5; perhaps TRBD1 as D (6 bases). The CDR3 is 16 amino acids. V lost 4 bases and J lost 7, with 20 bases in between. Per germline, CDR1 LGHDT and CDR2 YNNKEL (reference sequence). The CDR3 reads CASSPGAGGRIQPQHF. DNA for the CDR3: TGTGCCAGCAGCCCCGGAGCCGGGGGGCGCATCCAGCCCCAGCATTTT. Full variable domain (remainder filled in from reference TRBV3-1 and TRBJ1-5): DTAVSQTPKYLVTQMGNDKSIKCEQNLGHDTMYWYKQDSKKFLKIMFSYNNKELIINETVPNRFSPKSPDKAHLNLHINSLELGDSAVYFCASSPGAGGRIQPQHFGDGTRLSIL.

This clonotype has a count of ten or more. CDR3 bases: TGTGCCAGCAGCGCCCTTGGACAGGGGTTGAATGAGCAGTTCTTC. This sequence encodes CASSALGQGLNEQFF. The genes are TRBV7-2 and TRBJ2-1; TRBD1 matches 9 bases. The germline V gene has CDR1 SGHTA and CDR2 FQGNSA. The CDR3 runs 15 residues. The V segment lost 5 bases and the J segment 7 bases; nucleotides outside the gene matches: 9. Filled out from reference TRBV7-2 and TRBJ2-1, the complete variable domain reads GAGVSQSPSNKVTEKGKDVELRCDPISGHTALYWYRQSLGQGLEFLIYFQGNSAPDKSGLPSDRFSAERTGGSVSTLTIQRTQQEDSAVYLCASSALGQGLNEQFFGPGTRLTVL.

This clonotype was counted at least ten times. V usage is TRBV11-3 and J usage is TRBJ2-2; 10 bases map to TRBD1. This CDR3 region has 16 residues. Germline-derived CDR1 and CDR2 are SGHNT and YENEEA. Losses at the gene ends were 5 bases for V and 5 bases for J; bases not matched to a gene: 8. The CDR3 nucleotides are TGTGCCAGCAGCCCCGGGGACAGGGGCGAAACCGGGGAGCTGTTTTTT. This sequence encodes CASSPGDRGETGELFF.

The chain is built from TRBV7-9 and TRBJ1-4; D is unclear. Trimming removed 4 bases at V and 8 bases at J, with 11 bases between. Per germline, CDR1 SEHNR and CDR2 FQNEAQ (reference sequence). This CDR3 spans 13 amino acids. The CDR3 DNA reads TGTGCCAGCAGCTCCCGAAGAGGGGAAAAACTGTTTTTT. Translated: CASSSRRGEKLFF.

The V and J genes are TRBV19 and TRBJ2-1; D uncertain. V was clipped by 10 bases and J by 4 bases, with 14 bases between them. CDR3 length: 13 residues. The germline CDR1 and CDR2 sequences are LNHDA and SQIVND (reference sequence). The chain's CDR3 is CATRGESYNEQFF. As DNA, the CDR3 is TGTGCCACCCGAGGAGAGTCATACAATGAGCAGTTCTTC. Variable domain in full (rest from reference TRBV19 and TRBJ2-1): DGGITQSPKYLFRKEGQNVTLSCEQNLNHDAMYWYRQDPGQGLRLIYYSQIVNDFQKGDIAEGYSVSREKKESFPLTVTSAQKNPTAFYLCATRGESYNEQFFGPGTRLTVL.

CDR3 residues: CASSEASGGAETQYF. The CDR3 DNA follows: TGTGCCAGCAGCGAGGCTAGCGGGGGGGCAGAGACCCAGTACTTC. The chain employs TRBV9 and TRBJ2-5; TRBD2 aligns across 12 bases. V trimming: 3 bases; J trimming: 4 bases; junction bases outside the gene matches: 4. CDR3 length: 15 residues. Looked up from germline, CDR1 is SGDLS and CDR2 is YYNGEE.

The chain links TRBV18 to TRBJ2-1; no definite D call. Trimming removed 5 bases from V and 5 bases from J, with 10 bases in between. CDR3 length: 13 residues. The germline V gene has CDR1 KGHSH and CDR2 LQKENI. CDR3 bases: TGTGCCAGCTCAGTCGACGCTGACAATGAGCAGTTCTTC. Translating it yields CASSVDADNEQFF.

This clonotype came up a few times. The rearrangement links TRBV6-5 to TRBJ1-5, with D possibly TRBD1 on 6 matching bases. CDR1 and CDR2 from the germline V gene are MNHEY and SVGAGI. Trimming took 5 bases from V and 0 from J, leaving 14 bases between them. CDR3 length equals 16 residues. The CDR3 spells CASSPRGRYSNQPQHF. CDR3 nucleotide sequence: TGTGCCAGCAGTCCCCGGGGGCGGTATAGCAATCAGCCCCAGCATTTT.